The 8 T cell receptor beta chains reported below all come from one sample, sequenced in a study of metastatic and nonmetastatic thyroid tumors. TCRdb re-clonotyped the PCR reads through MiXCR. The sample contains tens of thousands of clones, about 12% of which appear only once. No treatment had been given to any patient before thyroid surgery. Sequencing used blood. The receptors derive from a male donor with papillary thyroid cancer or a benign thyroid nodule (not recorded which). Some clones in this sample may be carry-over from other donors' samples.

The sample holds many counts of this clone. The DNA of the CDR3 is TGTGCCACCAAGCAGGGGAGCCTTGAAGCTTTCTTT. Encoded protein: CATKQGSLEAFF. This rearrangement joins TRBV25-1 to TRBJ1-1; tentative D call: TRBD1 (6 bases). Germline-derived CDR1 and CDR2 are MGHDK and SYGVNS. The CDR3 consists of 12 residues. Trimming removed 10 bases at V and 7 bases at J, with 16 bases between.

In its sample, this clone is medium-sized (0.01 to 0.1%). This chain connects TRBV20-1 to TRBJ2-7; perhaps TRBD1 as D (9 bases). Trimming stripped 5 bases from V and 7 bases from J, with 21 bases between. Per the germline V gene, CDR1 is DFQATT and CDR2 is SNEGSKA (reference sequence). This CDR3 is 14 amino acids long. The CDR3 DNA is TGCAGTGCTGCTGGACAGGGGACTAGTGGGGAGCAGTACTTC. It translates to CSAAGQGTSGEQYF.

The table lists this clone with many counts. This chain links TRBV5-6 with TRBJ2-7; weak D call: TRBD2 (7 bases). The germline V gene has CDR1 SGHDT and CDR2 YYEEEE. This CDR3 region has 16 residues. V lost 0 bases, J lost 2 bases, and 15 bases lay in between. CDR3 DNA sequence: TGTGCCAGCAGCTTGGCCCCGGGGGGCCGAACCTACGAGCAGTACTTC. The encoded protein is CASSLAPGGRTYEQYF.

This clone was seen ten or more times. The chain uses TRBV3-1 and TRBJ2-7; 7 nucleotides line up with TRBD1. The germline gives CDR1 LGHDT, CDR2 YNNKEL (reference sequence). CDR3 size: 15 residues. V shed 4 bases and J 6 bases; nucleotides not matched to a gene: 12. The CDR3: CASSPYPRDSSEQYF. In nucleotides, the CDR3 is TGTGCCAGCAGCCCCTACCCCCGGGACAGCAGCGAGCAGTACTTC.

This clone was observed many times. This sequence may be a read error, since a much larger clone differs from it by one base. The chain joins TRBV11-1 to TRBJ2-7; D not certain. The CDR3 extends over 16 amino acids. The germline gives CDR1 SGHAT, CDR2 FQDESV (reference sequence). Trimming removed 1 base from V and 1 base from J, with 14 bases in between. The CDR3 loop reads CASSLVVSPGSYEQYF. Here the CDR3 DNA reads TGTGCCAGCAGCTTAGTTGTGTCCCCGGGTTCCTACGAGCAGTACTTC.

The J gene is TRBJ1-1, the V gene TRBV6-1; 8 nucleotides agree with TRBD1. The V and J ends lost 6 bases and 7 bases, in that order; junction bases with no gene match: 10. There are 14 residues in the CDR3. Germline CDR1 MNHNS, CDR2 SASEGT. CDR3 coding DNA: TGTGCCAGCAGAGGAGACCGGGACAGGAGTGAAGCTTTCTTT. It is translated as CASRGDRDRSEAFF.

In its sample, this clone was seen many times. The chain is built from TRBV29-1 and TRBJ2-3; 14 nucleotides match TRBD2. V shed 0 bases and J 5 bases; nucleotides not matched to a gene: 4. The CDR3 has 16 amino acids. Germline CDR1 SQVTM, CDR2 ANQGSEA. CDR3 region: CSVEDRLAGGGDTQYF. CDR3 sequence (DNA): TGCAGCGTTGAAGATCGACTAGCGGGAGGGGGAGATACGCAGTATTTT.

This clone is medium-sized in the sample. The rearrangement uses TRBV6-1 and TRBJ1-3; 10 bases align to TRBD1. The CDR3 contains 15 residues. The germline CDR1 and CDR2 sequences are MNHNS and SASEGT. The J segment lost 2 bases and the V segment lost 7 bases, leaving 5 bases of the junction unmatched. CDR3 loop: CASTTTGGTGNTIYF. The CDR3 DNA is TGTGCCAGCACTACGACAGGGGGCACTGGAAACACCATATATTTT.